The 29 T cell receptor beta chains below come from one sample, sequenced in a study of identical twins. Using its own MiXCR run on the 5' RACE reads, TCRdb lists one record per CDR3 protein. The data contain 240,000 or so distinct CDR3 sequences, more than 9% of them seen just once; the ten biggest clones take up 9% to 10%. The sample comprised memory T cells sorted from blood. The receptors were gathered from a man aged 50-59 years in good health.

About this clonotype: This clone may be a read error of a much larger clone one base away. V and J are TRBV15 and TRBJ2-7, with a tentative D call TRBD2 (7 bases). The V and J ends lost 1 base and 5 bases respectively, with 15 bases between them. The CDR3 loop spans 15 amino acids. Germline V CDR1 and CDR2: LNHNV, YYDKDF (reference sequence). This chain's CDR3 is CATSRVKGGADEQYF. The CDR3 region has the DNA TGTGCCACCAGCAGAGTTAAGGGGGGGGCCGACGAGCAGTACTTC.

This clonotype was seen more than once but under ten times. CDR3 region: CSAIGAEDYGYTF. The CDR3 DNA follows: TGCAGTGCCATAGGGGCGGAGGACTATGGCTACACCTTC. The genes are TRBV20-1 and TRBJ1-2, with a tentative D call TRBD1 (5 bases). The V gene lost 6 bases and the J gene lost 3 bases, with 14 bases spanning the gap. Germline V gives CDR1 DFQATT, CDR2 SNEGSKA (reference sequence). The CDR3 length is 13 residues.

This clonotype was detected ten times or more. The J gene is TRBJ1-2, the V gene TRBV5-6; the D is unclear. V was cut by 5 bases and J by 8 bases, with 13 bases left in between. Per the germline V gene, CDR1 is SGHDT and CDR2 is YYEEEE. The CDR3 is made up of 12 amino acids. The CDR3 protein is CASRRTGWGYTF. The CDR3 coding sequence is TGTGCCAGCAGACGGACCGGGTGGGGCTACACCTTC.

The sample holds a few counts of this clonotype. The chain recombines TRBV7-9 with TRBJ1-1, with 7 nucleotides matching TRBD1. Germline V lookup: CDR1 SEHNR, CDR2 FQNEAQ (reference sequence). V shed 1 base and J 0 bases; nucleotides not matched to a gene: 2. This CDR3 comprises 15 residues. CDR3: CASSLEGALNTEAFF. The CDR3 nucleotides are TGTGCCAGCAGCTTAGAGGGGGCCTTGAACACTGAAGCTTTCTTT.

The CDR3 DNA reads TGTGCCAGCAGCCCGCGGGCCCCGGGAAATTATGGCTACACCTTC. This sequence encodes CASSPRAPGNYGYTF. The chain has TRBV12-3 or TRBV12-4 and TRBJ1-2, with unresolved D. Trimming left V 6 bases short and J 5 bases short, with 19 bases between. There are 15 residues in the CDR3.

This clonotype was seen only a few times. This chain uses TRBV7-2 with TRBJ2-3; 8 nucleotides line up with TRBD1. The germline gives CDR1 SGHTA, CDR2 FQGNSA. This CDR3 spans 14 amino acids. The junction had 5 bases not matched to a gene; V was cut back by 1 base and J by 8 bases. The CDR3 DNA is TGTGCCAGCAGCTTAGGGACAGGGAGCCCTACGCAGTATTTT. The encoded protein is CASSLGTGSPTQYF. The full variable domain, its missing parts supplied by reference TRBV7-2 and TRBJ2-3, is GAGVSQSPSNKVTEKGKDVELRCDPISGHTALYWYRQSLGQGLEFLIYFQGNSAPDKSGLPSDRFSAERTGGSVSTLTIQRTQQEDSAVYLCASSLGTGSPTQYFGPGTRLTVL.

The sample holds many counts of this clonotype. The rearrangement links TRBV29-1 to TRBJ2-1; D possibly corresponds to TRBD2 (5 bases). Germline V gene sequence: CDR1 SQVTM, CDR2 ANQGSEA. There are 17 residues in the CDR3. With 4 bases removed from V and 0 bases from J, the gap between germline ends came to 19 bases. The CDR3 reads CSVAGSAKVSSYNEQFF. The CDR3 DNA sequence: TGCAGCGTTGCGGGTAGCGCTAAAGTCAGCTCCTACAATGAGCAGTTCTTC.

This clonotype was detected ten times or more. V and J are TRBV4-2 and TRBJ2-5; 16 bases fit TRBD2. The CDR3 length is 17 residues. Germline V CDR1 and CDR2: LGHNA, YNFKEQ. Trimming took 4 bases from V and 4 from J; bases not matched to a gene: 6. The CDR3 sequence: CASSPGLAGGIGETQYF. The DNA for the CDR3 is TGTGCCAGCAGCCCGGGACTAGCGGGGGGGATAGGAGAGACCCAGTACTTC.

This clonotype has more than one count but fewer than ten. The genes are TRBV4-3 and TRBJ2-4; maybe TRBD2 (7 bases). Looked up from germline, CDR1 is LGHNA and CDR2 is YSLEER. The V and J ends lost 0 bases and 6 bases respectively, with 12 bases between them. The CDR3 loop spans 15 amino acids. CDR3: CASSQDKGGGNIQYF. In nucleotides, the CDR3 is TGCGCCAGCAGCCAAGATAAGGGAGGGGGAAACATTCAGTACTTC.

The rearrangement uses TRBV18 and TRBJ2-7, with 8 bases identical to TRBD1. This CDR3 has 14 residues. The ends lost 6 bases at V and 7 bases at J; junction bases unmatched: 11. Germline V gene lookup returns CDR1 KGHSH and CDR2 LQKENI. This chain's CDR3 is CASSRTSGGWEQYF. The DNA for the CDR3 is TGTGCCAGCTCGCGAACTTCAGGGGGCTGGGAGCAGTACTTC.

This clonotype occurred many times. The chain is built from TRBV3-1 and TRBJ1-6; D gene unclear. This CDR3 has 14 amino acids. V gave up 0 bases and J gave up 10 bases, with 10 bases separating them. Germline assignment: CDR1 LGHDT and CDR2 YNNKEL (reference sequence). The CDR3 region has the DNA TGTGCCAGCAGCCAAGATAGTTTGGGCTCACCCCTCCACTTT. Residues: CASSQDSLGSPLHF.

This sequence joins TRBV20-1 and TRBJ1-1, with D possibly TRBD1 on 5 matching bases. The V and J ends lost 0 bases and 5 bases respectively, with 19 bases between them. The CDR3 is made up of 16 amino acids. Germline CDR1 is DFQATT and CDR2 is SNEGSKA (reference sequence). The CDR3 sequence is CSARDFRGVLATEAFF. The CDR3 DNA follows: TGCAGTGCTAGAGATTTTCGGGGGGTCTTGGCGACTGAAGCTTTCTTT.

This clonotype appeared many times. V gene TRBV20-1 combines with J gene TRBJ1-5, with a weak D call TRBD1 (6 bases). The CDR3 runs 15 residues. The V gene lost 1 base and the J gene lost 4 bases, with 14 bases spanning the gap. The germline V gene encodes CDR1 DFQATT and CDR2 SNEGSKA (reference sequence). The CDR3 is CSARGGNRVNQPQHF. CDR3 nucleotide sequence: TGCAGTGCTAGAGGGGGGAACAGGGTAAATCAGCCCCAGCATTTT.

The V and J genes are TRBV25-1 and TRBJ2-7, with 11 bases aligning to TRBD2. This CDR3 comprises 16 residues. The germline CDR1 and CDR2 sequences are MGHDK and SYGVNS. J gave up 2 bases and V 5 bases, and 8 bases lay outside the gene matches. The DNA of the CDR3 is TGTGCCAGCAGTCAACTCAAGACTAGCGGGACCTACGAGCAGTACTTC. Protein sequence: CASSQLKTSGTYEQYF.

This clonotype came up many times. This CDR3 is CASSQGTVDNEKLFF. In DNA form, the CDR3 reads TGCGCCAGCAGCCAAGGGACGGTAGATAATGAAAAACTGTTTTTT. This rearrangement joins TRBV4-1 to TRBJ1-4; D is ambiguous. This CDR3 contains 15 residues. Germline V CDR1 and CDR2: MGHRA, YSYEKL. The V end lost 1 base, the J end lost 4 bases, and 10 bases lay between the germline ends.

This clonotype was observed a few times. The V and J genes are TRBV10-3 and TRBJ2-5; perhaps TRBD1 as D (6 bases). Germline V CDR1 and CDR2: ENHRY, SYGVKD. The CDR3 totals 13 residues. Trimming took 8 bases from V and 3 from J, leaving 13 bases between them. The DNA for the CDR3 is TGTGCCATCTCGGACAGTAACAAAGAGACCCAGTACTTC. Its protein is CAISDSNKETQYF.

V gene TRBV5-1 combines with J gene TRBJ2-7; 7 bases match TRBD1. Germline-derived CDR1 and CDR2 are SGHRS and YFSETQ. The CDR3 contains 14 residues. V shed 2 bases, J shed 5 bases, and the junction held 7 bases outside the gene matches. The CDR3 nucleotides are TGCGCCAGCAGCTTATACAGGGGTTCCAACGAGCAGTACTTC. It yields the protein CASSLYRGSNEQYF.

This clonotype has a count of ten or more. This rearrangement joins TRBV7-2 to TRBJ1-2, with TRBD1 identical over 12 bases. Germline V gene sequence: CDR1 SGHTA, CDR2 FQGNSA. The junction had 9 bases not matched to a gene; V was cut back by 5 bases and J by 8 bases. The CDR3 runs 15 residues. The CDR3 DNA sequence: TGTGCCAGCAGCCCTCAAACGGGACAGGGGGCGGGCTACACCTTC. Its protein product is CASSPQTGQGAGYTF.

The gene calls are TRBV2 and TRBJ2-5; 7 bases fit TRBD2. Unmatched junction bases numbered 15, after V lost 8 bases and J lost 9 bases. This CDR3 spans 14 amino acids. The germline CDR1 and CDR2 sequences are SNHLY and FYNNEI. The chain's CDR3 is CASSRRSGDWAQYF. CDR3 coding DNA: TGTGCCAGCTCCCGCCGGAGCGGGGATTGGGCCCAGTACTTC.

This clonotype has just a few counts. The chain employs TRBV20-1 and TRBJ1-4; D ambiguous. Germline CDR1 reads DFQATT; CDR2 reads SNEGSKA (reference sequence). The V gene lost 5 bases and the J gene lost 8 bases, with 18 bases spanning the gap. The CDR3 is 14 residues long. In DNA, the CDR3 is TGCAGTGCTCCCCGCCGGACGGGAGGGGAAAAACTGTTTTTT. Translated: CSAPRRTGGEKLFF.

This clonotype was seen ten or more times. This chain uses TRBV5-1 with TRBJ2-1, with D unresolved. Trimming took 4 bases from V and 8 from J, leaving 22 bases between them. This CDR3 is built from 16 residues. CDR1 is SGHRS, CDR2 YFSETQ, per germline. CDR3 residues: CASSQMWPAAIYEQFF. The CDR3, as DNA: TGCGCCAGCAGCCAGATGTGGCCCGCCGCGATCTATGAGCAGTTCTTC.

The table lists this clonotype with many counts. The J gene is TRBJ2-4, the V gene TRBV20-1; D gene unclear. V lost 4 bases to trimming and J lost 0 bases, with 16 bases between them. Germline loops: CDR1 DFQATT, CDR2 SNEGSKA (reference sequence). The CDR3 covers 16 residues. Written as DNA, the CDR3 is TGCAGTGCTATGCAAGTACAGTCTCGAGCCAAAAACATTCAGTACTTC. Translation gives CSAMQVQSRAKNIQYF.

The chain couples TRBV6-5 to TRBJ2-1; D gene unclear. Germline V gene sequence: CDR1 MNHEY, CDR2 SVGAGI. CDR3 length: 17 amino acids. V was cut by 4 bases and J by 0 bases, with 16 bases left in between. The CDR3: CASSLGLSRSSYNEQFF. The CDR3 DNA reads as TGTGCCAGCAGTTTAGGCCTTAGCCGTAGCTCCTACAATGAGCAGTTCTTC.

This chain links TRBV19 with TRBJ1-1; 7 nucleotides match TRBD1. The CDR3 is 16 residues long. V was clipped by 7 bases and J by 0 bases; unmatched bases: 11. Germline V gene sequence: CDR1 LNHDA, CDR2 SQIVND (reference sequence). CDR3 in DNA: TGTGCCAGTACCCAGGTCACAGGGGTCCTGAACACTGAAGCTTTCTTT. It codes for CASTQVTGVLNTEAFF.

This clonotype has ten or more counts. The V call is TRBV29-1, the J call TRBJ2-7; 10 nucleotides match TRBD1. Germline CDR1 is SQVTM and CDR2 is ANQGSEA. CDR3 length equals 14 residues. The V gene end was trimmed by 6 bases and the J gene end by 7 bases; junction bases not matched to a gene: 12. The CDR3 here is CSVSPGQGFMEQYF. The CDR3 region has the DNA TGCAGCGTAAGTCCGGGACAGGGGTTTATGGAGCAGTACTTC.

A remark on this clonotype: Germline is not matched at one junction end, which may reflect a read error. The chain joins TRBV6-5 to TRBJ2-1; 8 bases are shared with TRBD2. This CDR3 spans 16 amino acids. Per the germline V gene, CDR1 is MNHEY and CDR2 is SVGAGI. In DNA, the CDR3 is TGTGCCGGCAGTTACTCCAGCGGGGGTCCCTACAATGAGCAGTTCTTC. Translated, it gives CAGSYSSGGPYNEQFF.

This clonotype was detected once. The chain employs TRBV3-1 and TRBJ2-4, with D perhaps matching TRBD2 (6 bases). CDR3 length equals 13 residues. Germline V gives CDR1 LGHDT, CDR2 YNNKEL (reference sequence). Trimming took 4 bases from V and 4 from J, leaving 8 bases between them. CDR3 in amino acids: CASSRDSKNIQYF. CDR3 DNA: TGTGCCAGCAGCCGGGACTCGAAAAACATTCAGTACTTC.

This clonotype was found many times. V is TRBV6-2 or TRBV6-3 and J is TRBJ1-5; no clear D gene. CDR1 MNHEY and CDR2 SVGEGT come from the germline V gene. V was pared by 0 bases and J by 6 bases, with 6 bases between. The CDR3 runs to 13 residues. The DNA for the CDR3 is TGTGCCAGCAGTTACTCGTCGATTCAGCCCCAGCATTTT. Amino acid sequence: CASSYSSIQPQHF.

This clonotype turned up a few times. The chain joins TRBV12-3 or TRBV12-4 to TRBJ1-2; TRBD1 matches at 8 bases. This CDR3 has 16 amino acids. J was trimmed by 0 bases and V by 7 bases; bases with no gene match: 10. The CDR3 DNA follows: TGTGCCAGCACCCTGGACAGGGCGGCTACTAACTATGGCTACACCTTC. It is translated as CASTLDRAATNYGYTF.